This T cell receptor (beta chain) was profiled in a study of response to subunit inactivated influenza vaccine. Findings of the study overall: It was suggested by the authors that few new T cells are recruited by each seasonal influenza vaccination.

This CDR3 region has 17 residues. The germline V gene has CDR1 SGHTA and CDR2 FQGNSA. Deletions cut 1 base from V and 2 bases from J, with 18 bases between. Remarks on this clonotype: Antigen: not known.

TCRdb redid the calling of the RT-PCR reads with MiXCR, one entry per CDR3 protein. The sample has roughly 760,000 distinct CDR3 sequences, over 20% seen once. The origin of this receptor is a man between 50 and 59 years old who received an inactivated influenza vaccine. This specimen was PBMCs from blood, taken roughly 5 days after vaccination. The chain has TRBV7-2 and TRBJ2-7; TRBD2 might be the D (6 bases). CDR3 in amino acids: CASSLGPGASAPYEQYF. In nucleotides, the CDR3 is TGTGCCAGCAGCTTAGGCCCCGGGGCTAGCGCCCCCTACGAGCAGTACTTC.